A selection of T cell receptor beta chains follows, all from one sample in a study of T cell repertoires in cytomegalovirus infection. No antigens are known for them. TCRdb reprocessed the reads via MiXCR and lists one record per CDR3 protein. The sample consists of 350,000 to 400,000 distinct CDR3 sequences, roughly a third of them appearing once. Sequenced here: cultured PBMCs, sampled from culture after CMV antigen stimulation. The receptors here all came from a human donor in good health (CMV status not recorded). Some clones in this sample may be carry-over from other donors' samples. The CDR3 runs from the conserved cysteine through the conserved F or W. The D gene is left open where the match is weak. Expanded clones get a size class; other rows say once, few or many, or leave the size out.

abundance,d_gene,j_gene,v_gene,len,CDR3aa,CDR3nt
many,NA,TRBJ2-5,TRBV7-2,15,CASSRRHSIEETQYF,TGTGCCAGCAGCCGACGGCACAGTATAGAAGAGACCCAGTACTTC
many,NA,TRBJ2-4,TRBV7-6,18,CASSLSWGLGLAKNIQYF,TGTGCCAGCAGCTTAAGTTGGGGGCTCGGACTAGCCAAAAACATTCAGTACTTC
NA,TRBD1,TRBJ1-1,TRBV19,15,CASSPWGQLNTEAFF,TGTGCCAGTAGTCCCTGGGGACAGCTGAACACTGAAGCTTTCTTT
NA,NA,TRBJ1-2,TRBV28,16,CASTLPGTSIAGGYTF,TGTGCCAGCACCCTCCCCGGGACATCAATTGCGGGTGGCTACACCTTC
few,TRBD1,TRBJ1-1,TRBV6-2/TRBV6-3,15,CASRGTGSVAWRAFF,TGTGCCAGCAGGGGGACAGGCTCGGTTGCGTGGCGGGCTTTCTTT
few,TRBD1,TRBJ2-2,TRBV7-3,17,CASSLTWGQGNTGELFF,TGTGCCAGCAGCTTAACGTGGGGACAGGGGAACACCGGGGAGCTGTTTTTT
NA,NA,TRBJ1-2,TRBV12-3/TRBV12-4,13,CASSSGPTEGEIF,TGTGCCAGCAGTTCCGGACCGACCGAGGGGGAAATCTTC
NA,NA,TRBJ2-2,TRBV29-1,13,CSGRTSNTGELFF,TGCAGCGGTCGGACTTCGAACACCGGGGAGCTGTTTTTT
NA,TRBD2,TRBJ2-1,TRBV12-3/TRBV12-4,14,CASTSGSFSNEQFF,TGTGCCAGCACTAGCGGGAGCTTTAGCAATGAGCAGTTCTTC
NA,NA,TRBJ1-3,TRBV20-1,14,CSARETDSGNTIYF,TGCAGTGCTAGGGAGACAGACTCTGGAAACACCATATATTTT
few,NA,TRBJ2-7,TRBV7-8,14,CASSLAGEVGEQYF,TGTGCCAGCAGCTTAGCGGGTGAGGTAGGAGAGCAGTACTTC
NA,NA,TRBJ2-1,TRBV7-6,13,CASSPGSHHEQFF,TGTGCCAGCAGCCCGGGGTCTCACCATGAGCAGTTCTTC
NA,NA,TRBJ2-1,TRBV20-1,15,CSARVGAETYNEQFF,TGCAGTGCTAGAGTTGGGGCAGAGACTTACAATGAGCAGTTCTTC
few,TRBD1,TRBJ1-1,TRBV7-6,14,CASSLHRGGTEAFF,TGTGCCAGCAGCTTACACAGGGGCGGAACTGAAGCTTTCTTT
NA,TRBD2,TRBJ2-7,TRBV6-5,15,CASSSPRLAVYEQYF,TGTGCCAGCAGTTCCCCAAGACTAGCGGTCTACGAGCAGTACTTC
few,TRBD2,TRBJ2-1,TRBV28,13,CASRPLAGYEQFF,TGTGCCAGCAGGCCACTAGCGGGGTATGAGCAGTTCTTC
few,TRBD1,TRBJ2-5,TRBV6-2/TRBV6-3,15,CASSRWRDREETQYF,TGTGCCAGCAGTCGTTGGCGGGACAGGGAAGAGACCCAGTACTTC
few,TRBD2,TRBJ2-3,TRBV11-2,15,CASSSGGGKLSAQYF,TGTGCCAGCAGCTCCGGGGGGGGGAAATTGAGTGCGCAGTATTTT
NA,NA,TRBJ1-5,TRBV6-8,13,CASSYSPQQPQHF,TGTGCCAGCAGTTACTCCCCACAGCAGCCCCAGCATTTT
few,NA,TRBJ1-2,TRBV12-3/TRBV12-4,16,CASSLGVAGFGRGYTF,TGTGCCAGCAGTTTAGGTGTGGCAGGCTTTGGGAGAGGCTACACCTTC
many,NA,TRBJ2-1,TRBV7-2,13,CASSSYRNNEQFF,TGTGCCAGCAGCTCCTACCGGAACAATGAGCAGTTCTTC
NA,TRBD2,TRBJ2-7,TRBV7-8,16,CASSLGASGSSYEQYF,TGTGCCAGCAGCTTAGGGGCTAGCGGGAGCTCCTACGAGCAGTACTTC
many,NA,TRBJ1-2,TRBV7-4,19,CASTERPTRSYRQGYGYTF,TGTGCCAGCACCGAAAGGCCTACGCGAAGCTACCGTCAAGGGTATGGCTACACCTTC
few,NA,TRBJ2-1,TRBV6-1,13,CASTRGPYNEQFF,TGTGCCAGCACCCGCGGCCCCTACAATGAGCAGTTCTTC
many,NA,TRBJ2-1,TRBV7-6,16,CASSPGGGRSYNEQFF,TGTGCCAGCAGCCCAGGGGGGGGGCGCTCCTACAATGAGCAGTTCTTC
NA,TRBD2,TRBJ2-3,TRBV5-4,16,CASSLWTSGYTDTQYF,TGTGCCAGCAGCTTATGGACTAGCGGATACACAGATACGCAGTATTTT
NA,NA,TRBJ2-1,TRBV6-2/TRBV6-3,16,CASSYSFGNLYNEQFF,TGTGCCAGCAGTTACTCCTTTGGGAATTTGTACAATGAGCAGTTCTTC
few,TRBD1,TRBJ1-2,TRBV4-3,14,CASSYDRGVRGYTF,TGCGCCAGCAGCTATGACAGGGGAGTCAGGGGCTACACCTTC
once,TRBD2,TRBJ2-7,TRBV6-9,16,CASSWGLAGGSYEQYF,TGTGCCAGCAGTTGGGGACTAGCGGGAGGATCCTACGAGCAGTACTTC
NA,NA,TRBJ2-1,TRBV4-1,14,CASSRAGTLVEQFF,TGCGCCAGCAGCCGCGCCGGGACCCTGGTTGAGCAGTTCTTC
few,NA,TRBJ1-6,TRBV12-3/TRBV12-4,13,CASRPDNDSPLHF,TGTGCCAGCAGACCCGACAACGATTCACCCCTCCACTTT
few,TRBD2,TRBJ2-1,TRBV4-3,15,CASSPRGLDINEQFF,TGCGCCAGCAGTCCCAGGGGACTAGACATCAATGAGCAGTTCTTC
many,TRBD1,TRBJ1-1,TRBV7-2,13,CASSTVQGTEAFF,TGTGCCAGCAGCACCGTACAGGGGACTGAAGCTTTCTTT
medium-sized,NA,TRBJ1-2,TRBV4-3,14,CASSQARENYGYTF,TGCGCCAGCAGCCAGGCCAGGGAGAACTATGGCTACACCTTC
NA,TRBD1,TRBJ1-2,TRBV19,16,CASSAVQGAFIDGYTF,TGTGCCAGTAGTGCGGTGCAGGGGGCGTTTATAGATGGCTACACCTTC
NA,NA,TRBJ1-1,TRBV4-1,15,CASSLTLGGHTEAFF,TGCGCCAGCAGCCTCACCCTAGGGGGTCACACTGAAGCTTTCTTT
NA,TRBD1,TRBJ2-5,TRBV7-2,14,CASSLADRGVTQYF,TGTGCCAGCAGCTTGGCGGACAGGGGGGTCACCCAGTACTTC
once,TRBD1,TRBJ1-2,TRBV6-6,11,CASSTGVGYTF,TGTGCCAGCAGTACAGGGGTTGGCTACACCTTC
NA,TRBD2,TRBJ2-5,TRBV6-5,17,CASSVSSGRRGQETQYF,TGTGCCAGCAGTGTGTCTAGCGGGAGAAGGGGGCAAGAGACCCAGTACTTC
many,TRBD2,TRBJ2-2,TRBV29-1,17,CSVGGLAGTANTGELFF,TGCAGCGTTGGGGGACTAGCGGGAACAGCGAACACCGGGGAGCTGTTTTTT
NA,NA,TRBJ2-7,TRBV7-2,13,CAVGRRGSYEQYF,TGTGCCGTTGGACGTCGGGGCTCCTACGAGCAGTACTTC
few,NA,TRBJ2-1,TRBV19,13,CASSTYSNNEQFF,TGTGCCAGTAGTACCTACAGTAACAATGAGCAGTTCTTC
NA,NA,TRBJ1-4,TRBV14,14,CASSQEGINEKLFF,TGTGCCAGCAGCCAAGAAGGTATTAATGAAAAACTGTTTTTT
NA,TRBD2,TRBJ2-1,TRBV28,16,CASSLPLSGRGNEQFF,TGTGCCAGCAGTTTGCCCCTTAGCGGGAGGGGGAATGAGCAGTTCTTC
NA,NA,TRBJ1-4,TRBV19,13,CASSIGAGRELFF,TGTGCCAGTAGTATTGGGGCGGGAAGAGAACTGTTTTTT
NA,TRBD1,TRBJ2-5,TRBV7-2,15,CASSHGAGGVETQYF,TGTGCCAGCAGCCACGGGGCAGGGGGCGTGGAGACCCAGTACTTC
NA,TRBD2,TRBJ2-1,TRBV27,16,CASSDRTSGFYNEQFF,TGTGCCAGCAGCGATAGGACTAGCGGGTTCTACAATGAGCAGTTCTTC
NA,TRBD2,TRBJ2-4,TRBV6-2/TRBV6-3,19,CASSYILAGQFLAKNIQYF,TGTGCCAGCAGTTACATCCTAGCGGGGCAATTCCTAGCCAAAAACATTCAGTACTTC
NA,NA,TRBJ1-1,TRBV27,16,CASSLFVIGPNTEAFF,TGTGCCAGCAGTTTGTTTGTAATCGGCCCGAACACTGAAGCTTTCTTT
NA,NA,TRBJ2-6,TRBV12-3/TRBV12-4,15,CASSLADGAANVLTF,TGTGCCAGCAGTTTGGCGGACGGGGCGGCCAACGTCCTGACTTTC
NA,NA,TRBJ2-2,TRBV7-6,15,CASSSGSASTGELFF,TGTGCCAGCAGCTCCGGTTCTGCTAGCACCGGGGAGCTGTTTTTT
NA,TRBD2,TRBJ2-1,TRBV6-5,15,CASRLGLADNNEQFF,TGTGCCAGCAGACTCGGACTAGCGGACAACAATGAGCAGTTCTTC